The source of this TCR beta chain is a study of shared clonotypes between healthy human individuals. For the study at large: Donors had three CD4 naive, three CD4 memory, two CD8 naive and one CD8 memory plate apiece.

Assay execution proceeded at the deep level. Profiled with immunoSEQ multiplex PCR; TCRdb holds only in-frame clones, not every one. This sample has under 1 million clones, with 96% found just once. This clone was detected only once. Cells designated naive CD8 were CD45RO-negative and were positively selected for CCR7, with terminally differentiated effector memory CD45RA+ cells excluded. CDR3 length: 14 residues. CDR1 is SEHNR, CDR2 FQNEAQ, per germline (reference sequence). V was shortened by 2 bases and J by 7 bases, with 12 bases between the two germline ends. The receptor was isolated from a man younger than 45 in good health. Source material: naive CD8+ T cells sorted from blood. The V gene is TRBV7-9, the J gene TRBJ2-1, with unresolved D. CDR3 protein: CASSLSETSNEQFF. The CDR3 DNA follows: TGTGCCAGCAGCTTATCAGAAACCTCTAATGAGCAGTTCTTC.